The rows below give T cell receptor beta chains drawn from one sample of a study of cytomegalovirus exposure and HLA in healthy donors. Profiling relied on immunoSEQ multiplex PCR, and the TCRdb table lists in-frame clones only, not all of them. The sample lists approximately 150,000 clones, around 72% occurring once. The sequencing sample was made of PBMCs. The receptors here all came from a man between 35 and 55 years old in good health and CMV-seronegative. Each CDR3 is given with its conserved first and last residue. The D gene is left open where the match is weak. Some rows have no size entry. The others give once, few or many, or a class for an expanded clone.

TRBV7-6	TRBJ2-7	few	TRBD1	CASSSGQGSYEQYF	TGTGCCAGCAGCTCCGGACAGGGTTCCTACGAGCAGTACTTC
TRBV28	TRBJ2-7	NA	TRBD1	CASRTGTVPQYF	TGTGCCAGCAGAACCGGGACAGTACCGCAGTACTTC
TRBV19	TRBJ2-5	NA	NA	CASSIKSSQETQYF	TGTGCCAGTAGTATTAAGAGCTCACAAGAGACCCAGTACTTC
TRBV7-8	TRBJ2-5	NA	NA	CASSPQDSLAETQYF	TGTGCCAGCAGCCCCCAGGATAGTCTGGCGGAGACCCAGTACTTC
TRBV27	TRBJ2-1	NA	NA	CASSSNDREQFF	TGTGCCAGCAGTTCTAACGACAGAGAGCAGTTCTTC
TRBV18	TRBJ1-2	once	NA	CASSPPAVYGYTF	TGTGCCAGCTCACCACCCGCAGTCTATGGCTACACCTTC
TRBV7-3	TRBJ2-1	NA	NA	CASSNLASGNEQFF	TGTGCCAGCAGTAACCTAGCTTCAGGTAATGAGCAGTTCTTC
TRBV2	TRBJ1-5	NA	NA	CASSVLTDYSNQPQHF	TGTGCCAGCAGTGTTCTTACAGATTATAGCAATCAGCCCCAGCATTTT
TRBV16	TRBJ1-2	NA	NA	CASSLYPGDYGYTF	TGTGCCAGCAGCTTATACCCAGGGGACTATGGCTACACCTTC
TRBV4-3	TRBJ2-5	NA	TRBD1	CASSHSWTGRETQYF	TGCGCCAGCAGCCACTCCTGGACAGGGCGGGAGACCCAGTACTTC
TRBV15	TRBJ1-4	NA	NA	CATSSARGLTNEKLFF	TGTGCCACCAGCAGTGCTCGGGGGTTAACTAATGAAAAACTGTTTTTT